One sample yielded the 2 T cell receptor beta chains listed below, sequenced in a study of T cell repertoires in cytomegalovirus infection. The antigens of these receptors remain unknown. TCRdb processed the reads anew with MiXCR; each CDR3 protein has one entry. Of about 130,000 distinct CDR3 sequences in the sample, around 25% were seen once. Material for sequencing was PBMCs, sequenced either directly or after in vitro stimulation (not recorded which). The receptors originated from a human donor in good health (CMV status not recorded). Some clones in this sample may be carry-over from other donors' samples.

This clonotype was counted a few times. The chain has TRBV6-1 and TRBJ2-1; D gene ambiguous. The CDR3 length is 15 residues. V was shortened by 3 bases and J by 7 bases, with 16 bases between the two germline ends. From germline, CDR1 is MNHNS and CDR2 SASEGT. The CDR3, as DNA: TGTGCCAGCAGTGAGGGTCTTGTAGGGCAGAATGAGCAGTTCTTC. The encoded protein is CASSEGLVGQNEQFF.

The rearrangement joins TRBV13 to TRBJ1-5, with no clear D. Germline V CDR1 and CDR2: PRHDT, FYEKMQ (reference sequence). V dropped 3 bases and J dropped 4 bases, with 13 bases sitting between them. The CDR3 is made up of 15 amino acids. The CDR3 region is CASSFLGSINQPQHF. The CDR3 DNA reads as TGTGCCAGCAGCTTTCTGGGCAGCATTAATCAGCCCCAGCATTTT.